A single sample is the source of the 27 T cell receptor beta chains below, sequenced in a study of blood T cell repertoires in COVID-19. Sequencing used immunoSEQ multiplex PCR; TCRdb keeps in-frame clones, though not all of them. Of 60,000 to 65,000 clones detected, roughly 80% appear once; the ten largest clones hold roughly 18%. Sequencing used peripheral blood. The receptor set was obtained from a man aged 60 to 69 with acute or convalescent COVID-19.

The rearrangement uses TRBV6-5 and TRBJ1-6; D unclear. The CDR3 extends over 16 amino acids. The germline V and J ends were trimmed by 2 bases and 6 bases, with 14 bases remaining between them. Per the germline V gene, CDR1 is MNHEY and CDR2 is SVGAGI. The CDR3 sequence: CASSYIREASNSPLHF. In DNA, the CDR3 is TGTGCCAGCAGTTACATAAGGGAGGCGTCTAATTCACCCCTCCACTTT.

This clone was seen more than once but under ten times. The gene calls are TRBV12-3 or TRBV12-4 and TRBJ2-7; D not resolved. The CDR3 runs 11 residues. Trimming took 5 bases from V and 0 from J, leaving 2 bases between them. This chain's CDR3 is CASSHSYEQYF. CDR3 in DNA: TGTGCCAGCAGTCACTCCTACGAGCAGTACTTC.

The chain has TRBV5-1 and TRBJ1-1; 7 nucleotides line up with TRBD1. The CDR3 length is 14 residues. Germline V lookup: CDR1 SGHRS, CDR2 YFSETQ. Losses at the gene ends were 4 bases for V and 0 bases for J; bases not matched to a gene: 3. The CDR3 nucleotides read TGCGCCAGCAGCCGGGGACAGCTGAACACTGAAGCTTTCTTT. Translated: CASSRGQLNTEAFF.

V is TRBV27 and J is TRBJ2-5; D may be TRBD2 (6 bases). The V gene's germline CDR1 is MNHEY and CDR2 SMNVEV (reference sequence). Trimming shortened V by 8 bases and J by 5 bases, and 18 bases separated the two germline ends. The CDR3 has 14 residues. This CDR3 is CASRRGFGRETQYF. The CDR3 nucleotides are TGTGCCAGCCGGAGGGGTTTTGGGAGGGAGACCCAGTACTTC.

This clone appeared a single time. The chain links TRBV5-1 to TRBJ2-2, with 12 positions matching TRBD1. The CDR3 has 19 residues. The V and J ends lost 2 bases and 4 bases, in that order; junction bases with no gene match: 12. Per the germline V gene, CDR1 is SGHRS and CDR2 is YFSETQ. CDR3 in DNA: TGCGCCAGCAGCTTATACCGGGACAGGGGGCGTAGGGGCACCGGGGAGCTGTTTTTT. Its translation: CASSLYRDRGRRGTGELFF. Full variable domain (remainder filled in from reference TRBV5-1 and TRBJ2-2): KAGVTQTPRYLIKTRGQQVTLSCSPISGHRSVSWYQQTPGQGLQFLFEYFSETQRNKGNFPGRFSGRQFSNSRSEMNVSTLELGDSALYLCASSLYRDRGRRGTGELFFGEGSRLTVL.

This chain links TRBV30 with TRBJ2-4, with D perhaps TRBD2 (5 bases). CDR1 and CDR2 from the germline V gene are GTSNPN and SVGIG (reference sequence). V dropped 3 bases and J dropped 3 bases, with 12 bases sitting between them. The CDR3 runs 14 residues. For the CDR3, the DNA is TGTGCCTGGAGGGCCAGGAGGAACAAAAACATTCAGTACTTC. Amino acids: CAWRARRNKNIQYF.

This rearrangement joins TRBV11-2 to TRBJ2-4, with 9 bases matching TRBD2. The CDR3 has 16 residues. V gave up 2 bases and J gave up 7 bases; unmatched junction bases: 9. Germline values: CDR1 SGHAT, CDR2 FQNNGV. The CDR3 region has the DNA TGTGCCAGCAGCTTACTCGGCGGGAGGGCCGGTAACATTCAGTACTTC. The encoded protein is CASSLLGGRAGNIQYF.

In nucleotides, the CDR3 is TGTGCCAGCAGTGACATGACAGGGAACACTGAAGCTTTCTTT. As protein: CASSDMTGNTEAFF. The V call is TRBV25-1, the J call TRBJ1-1; D perhaps matches TRBD1 (6 bases). The V end was cut by 3 bases, the J end by 1 base, with 9 bases between. This CDR3 is built from 14 residues. CDR1 is MGHDK and CDR2 is SYGVNS in the germline V gene. The full variable domain, in which reference TRBV25-1 and TRBJ1-1 provide the parts outside the CDR3, is EADIYQTPRYLVIGTGKKITLECSQTMGHDKMYWYQQDPGMELHLIHYSYGVNSTEKGDLSSESTVSRIRTEHFPLTLESARPSHTSQYLCASSDMTGNTEAFFGQGTRLTVV.

This rearrangement joins TRBV6-6 to TRBJ2-3, with D possibly being TRBD1 (5 bases). Trimming removed 0 bases at V and 5 bases at J, with 12 bases between. The V gene's germline CDR1 is MNHNY and CDR2 SVGAGI (reference sequence). The CDR3 extends over 15 amino acids. The CDR3: CASSYSHQGGDTQYF. The CDR3, as DNA: TGTGCCAGCAGTTACTCCCACCAGGGTGGAGATACGCAGTATTTT.

The CDR3 spells CSVEGGFEAFF. Written as DNA, the CDR3 is TGCAGCGTTGAAGGCGGCTTTGAAGCTTTCTTT. The V call is TRBV29-1, the J call TRBJ1-1; D unclear. Between the trimmed V and J ends, which lost 1 base and 7 bases, there was a span of 7 bases. CDR3 length equals 11 residues. Germline CDR1 SQVTM, CDR2 ANQGSEA.

This sequence joins TRBV7-9 and TRBJ2-5; no clear D. The CDR3 sequence is 13 residues long. Per germline, CDR1 SEHNR and CDR2 FQNEAQ (reference sequence). The V end was cut by 2 bases, the J end by 5 bases, with 9 bases between. CDR3 region: CASSLPVSETQYF. As DNA, the CDR3 is TGTGCCAGCAGCTTACCTGTGTCGGAGACCCAGTACTTC. Drawing the rest from reference TRBV7-9 and TRBJ2-5, the complete variable domain is DTGVSQNPRHKITKRGQNVTFRCDPISEHNRLYWYRQTLGQGPEFLTYFQNEAQLEKSRLLSDRFSAERPKGSFSTLEIQRTEQGDSAMYLCASSLPVSETQYFGPGTRLLVL.

This chain's CDR3 is CASSFNVDYNSPLHF. In DNA, the CDR3 is TGTGCCAGCAGTTTCAACGTAGACTATAATTCACCCCTCCACTTT. The chain recombines TRBV27 with TRBJ1-6; no reliable D call. Germline V CDR1 and CDR2: MNHEY, SMNVEV (reference sequence). This CDR3 comprises 15 residues. Between the trimmed V and J ends, which lost 3 bases and 3 bases, there was a span of 9 bases.

The chain couples TRBV28 to TRBJ2-3, with 7 bases matching TRBD2. The germline V gene encodes CDR1 MDHEN and CDR2 SYDVKM. The CDR3 covers 14 residues. Trimming removed 2 bases from V and 4 bases from J; junction bases left unmatched: 3. CDR3 DNA sequence: TGTGCCAGCAGTTTAGGGGGGGATGCAGATACGCAGTATTTT. Translation gives CASSLGGDADTQYF.

The V call is TRBV6-5, the J call TRBJ2-7; D might be TRBD1 (5 bases). CDR1 is MNHEY and CDR2 is SVGAGI in the germline V gene. Deletions cut 5 bases from V and 5 bases from J, with 16 bases between. The CDR3 spans 14 residues. The DNA for the CDR3 is TGTGCCAGCAGTCCCCGACAGTTTCGGGACGAGCAGTACTTC. Its protein product is CASSPRQFRDEQYF.

The V call is TRBV6-5, the J call TRBJ2-1, with TRBD2 matching 8 bases. The CDR3 runs to 15 residues. The germline gives CDR1 MNHEY, CDR2 SVGAGI. V was clipped by 4 bases and J by 3 bases; unmatched bases: 5. In DNA, the CDR3 is TGTGCCAGCAGTTCTACTAGCGGAAACTACAATGAGCAGTTCTTC. Translation gives CASSSTSGNYNEQFF.

This clone was found once. V gene TRBV25-1 combines with J gene TRBJ2-3; D may be TRBD2 (7 bases). Germline lookup yields CDR1 MGHDK and CDR2 SYGVNS. Trimming took 3 bases from V and 0 from J, leaving 16 bases between them. CDR3 length: 17 residues. CDR3 coding DNA: TGTGCCAGCAGTGAGGTAACAGGGAGGGGTAGCACAGATACGCAGTATTTT. Protein product: CASSEVTGRGSTDTQYF.

This sequence joins TRBV7-9 and TRBJ2-1; the match to TRBD1 covers 9 bases. V trimming: 1 base; J trimming: 6 bases; junction bases outside the gene matches: 7. The CDR3 contains 16 residues. Germline V gene data show CDR1 as SEHNR and CDR2 as FQNEAQ (reference sequence). Here the CDR3 reads CASSLVGGTGTNEQFF. The CDR3 coding sequence is TGTGCCAGCAGCTTAGTGGGTGGGACAGGGACCAATGAGCAGTTCTTC.

The chain carries TRBV19 and TRBJ1-4; weak D call: TRBD1 (6 bases). The CDR3 extends over 15 amino acids. Trimming pared 6 bases from V and 8 bases from J, leaving 19 bases between. In germline, CDR1 is LNHDA, CDR2 SQIVND (reference sequence). The CDR3 protein is CASRKQGAQREKLFF. CDR3 sequence (DNA): TGTGCCAGTAGGAAACAGGGAGCGCAGCGGGAAAAACTGTTTTTT.

J is TRBJ2-1 and V is TRBV12-5, with D perhaps TRBD2 (6 bases). The germline gives CDR1 LGHNT, CDR2 FRNRAP. The length of the CDR3 is 15 residues. The V end lost 5 bases, the J end lost 8 bases, and 19 bases lay between the germline ends. In DNA, the CDR3 is TGTGCTAGTGGTACTGGGAGGTGGGGTGCGGATGAGCAGTTCTTC. Translation gives CASGTGRWGADEQFF.

The genes are TRBV2 and TRBJ1-6; no firm D call. This CDR3 has 18 amino acids. V lost 3 bases, J lost 0 bases, and 15 bases lay in between. Germline loops: CDR1 SNHLY, CDR2 FYNNEI. In DNA, the CDR3 is TGTGCCAGCAGTGACTCCACCCCTGCCAGCTCCTATAATTCACCCCTCCACTTT. Protein product: CASSDSTPASSYNSPLHF.

The V call is TRBV4-2, the J call TRBJ2-3, with TRBD2 as a possible D gene (9 bases). CDR3 size: 15 residues. Germline V lookup: CDR1 LGHNA, CDR2 YNFKEQ. V was pared by 3 bases and J by 12 bases, with 22 bases between. The CDR3 DNA sequence: TGTGCCAGCAGCCAGCAGGGGGCCCTTAGCGGGAGTCAGTATTTT. This gives the protein CASSQQGALSGSQYF.

The chain joins TRBV7-9 to TRBJ1-1, with TRBD1 matching 7 bases. Losses at the gene ends were 5 bases for V and 8 bases for J; bases not matched to a gene: 2. The V gene's germline CDR1 is SEHNR and CDR2 FQNEAQ (reference sequence). CDR3 size: 11 residues. The CDR3 bases are TGTGCCAGCAGCCGACAGGGAGAAGCTTTCTTT. It translates to CASSRQGEAFF.

The chain has TRBV7-9 and TRBJ1-3, with 10 bases matching TRBD1. The CDR3 sequence is 16 residues long. Trimming removed 8 bases from V and 0 bases from J; junction bases left unmatched: 7. Germline V gene lookup returns CDR1 SEHNR and CDR2 FQNEAQ (reference sequence). CDR3 residues: CASGGQGPYSGNTIYF. CDR3 DNA: TGTGCCAGCGGGGGACAGGGGCCCTACTCTGGAAACACCATATATTTT.

This chain uses TRBV7-8 with TRBJ1-2, with 8 bases lining up with TRBD1. The CDR3 sequence is 12 residues long. V shed 5 bases and J 12 bases; nucleotides not matched to a gene: 8. The V gene's germline CDR1 is SGHVS and CDR2 FQNEAQ. CDR3 protein: CASSLPQGANTF. The CDR3 nucleotides are TGTGCCAGCAGCCTCCCGCAGGGGGCTAACACCTTC.

The V call is TRBV5-5, the J call TRBJ2-3; D might be TRBD2 (8 bases). The V gene lost 6 bases and the J gene lost 1 base, with 18 bases spanning the gap. CDR3 length: 16 amino acids. Per germline, CDR1 SGHKS and CDR2 YYEKEE (reference sequence). CDR3 in DNA: TGTGCCAGCACCAAGGGGGCGGGAGGAGGCACAGATACGCAGTATTTT. It specifies CASTKGAGGGTDTQYF.

This clone is labeled as large. The chain couples TRBV7-9 to TRBJ2-7; 7 bases are a match to TRBD2. Germline V gene data show CDR1 as SEHNR and CDR2 as FQNEAQ (reference sequence). This CDR3 is 16 amino acids long. V lost 1 base and J lost 5; bases outside the gene matches: 11. The CDR3 DNA is TGTGCCAGCAGCTTAGGGGCGGGAGTGTACGCCCACGAGCAGTACTTC. Translation: CASSLGAGVYAHEQYF.

The gene calls are TRBV7-8 and TRBJ1-1, with D maybe TRBD1 (5 bases). The CDR3 has 14 amino acids. CDR1 and CDR2 from the germline V gene are SGHVS and FQNEAQ. With 1 base removed from V and 0 bases from J, the gap between germline ends came to 6 bases. CDR3: CASSLEQVNTEAFF. CDR3 DNA: TGTGCCAGCAGCTTAGAACAGGTGAACACTGAAGCTTTCTTT.